These 3 T cell receptor beta chains were all obtained from the same sample, sequenced in a study of liver allograft versus peripheral blood T cells. Turning to the study itself: Recipients' peripheral blood served as the comparator for T cell receptor repertoires in transplanted livers.

TCRdb re-analysed the reads in MiXCR, keeping a single row per CDR3 protein. The data show roughly 860 distinct CDR3 sequences, about 14% seen once. These receptors originate from a human patient who had a liver transplant. Some T cells may arise from the graft donor.

This clonotype turned up a few times. DNA of the CDR3: TGCGCCAGCACTGGACTAGCGGGGAGCTCCTACGAGCAGTACTTC. Translated, it gives CASTGLAGSSYEQYF. The chain is built from TRBV10-2 and TRBJ2-7, with 12 bases lining up with TRBD2. Germline CDR1 and CDR2: WSHSY and SAAADI. V gave up 7 bases and J gave up 0 bases; unmatched junction bases: 4. This CDR3 spans 15 amino acids.

Notes on this clonotype: This may arise from a read error, as a much more abundant clone is one base away. V is TRBV5-6 and J is TRBJ2-1; no definite D call. Germline V gene lookup returns CDR1 SGHDT and CDR2 YYEEEE. This CDR3 comprises 14 residues. Here the CDR3 reads CVSSLMTPPNEQFF. DNA for the CDR3: TGTGTCAGCAGCTTGATGACTCCCCCCAATGAGCAGTTCTTC.

By its share, this clonotype is large. V and J are TRBV11-2 and TRBJ1-2, with D possibly being TRBD1 (5 bases). CDR1 and CDR2 from the germline V gene are SGHAT and FQNNGV. V gave up 2 bases and J gave up 3 bases, with 7 bases separating them. The length of the CDR3 is 13 residues. This chain's CDR3 is CASSLTRDYGYTF. The CDR3 DNA reads as TGTGCCAGCAGCTTAACCAGGGACTATGGCTACACCTTC.